The 27 T cell receptor beta chains listed next were all sequenced from one sample in a study of untreated major depressive disorder. Here immunoSEQ multiplex PCR was the method, and the copy in TCRdb shows in-frame clones only, minus some. This repertoire shows about 21,000 clones, under 90% found once; its top ten account for around 0.45%. The specimen sequenced was CD4+ T cells from PBMCs. The source of these receptors is a woman in her thirties or forties in good health.

The V call is TRBV19, the J call TRBJ1-2; D is possibly TRBD1 (6 bases). Germline V lookup: CDR1 LNHDA, CDR2 SQIVND (reference sequence). CDR3 length: 15 amino acids. With 5 bases removed from V and 2 bases from J, the gap between germline ends came to 15 bases. Here the CDR3 reads CASSDTGTTNYGYTF. The CDR3 DNA reads TGTGCCAGTAGTGATACCGGGACAACGAACTATGGCTACACCTTC.

The rearrangement uses TRBV5-1 and TRBJ1-2, with 11 bases matching TRBD1. With 0 bases clipped from V and 8 bases from J, the junction kept 9 bases outside the gene matches. The CDR3 totals 16 residues. The V gene's germline CDR1 is SGHRS and CDR2 YFSETQ. The CDR3 region has the DNA TGCGCCAGCAGCTTGGCCGGGACAGGGGGTAACCGAGGCTACACCTTC. As protein: CASSLAGTGGNRGYTF.

V and J are TRBV19 and TRBJ2-1, with 8 nucleotides matching TRBD2. J lost 2 bases, V lost 1 base, and 1 base had no gene match. This CDR3 region has 15 residues. Per the germline V gene, CDR1 is LNHDA and CDR2 is SQIVND (reference sequence). The CDR3 region is CASSIGSGTYNEQFF. The CDR3 DNA reads as TGTGCCAGTAGTATAGGTAGCGGGACCTACAATGAGCAGTTCTTC.

This clone was counted a few times. The chain couples TRBV2 to TRBJ1-5; possibly TRBD1 for D (5 bases). Germline V CDR1 and CDR2: SNHLY, FYNNEI. V was trimmed by 4 bases and J by 6 bases, leaving 13 bases between them. The CDR3 contains 14 residues. CDR3: CASSAGTEFQPQHF. In DNA form, the CDR3 reads TGTGCCAGCAGTGCAGGGACGGAATTTCAGCCCCAGCATTTT.

This rearrangement joins TRBV25-1 to TRBJ2-5; 7 positions agree with TRBD1. The V gene's germline CDR1 is MGHDK and CDR2 SYGVNS. The CDR3 is 16 amino acids. With 2 bases clipped from V and 5 bases from J, the junction kept 11 bases outside the gene matches. The CDR3 region is CASSEGRQGVAETQYF. The CDR3, as DNA: TGTGCCAGCAGTGAAGGCCGACAGGGAGTAGCCGAGACCCAGTACTTC.

The chain has TRBV7-2 and TRBJ1-2, with a weak D call TRBD1 (5 bases). The CDR3 has 17 amino acids. Germline loops: CDR1 SGHTA, CDR2 FQGNSA. Trimming took off 3 bases at V and 2 bases at J, with 19 bases between the two ends. CDR3 sequence (DNA): TGTGCCAGCAGCTTGGGTTTCCAGGGACGAGTCAACTATGGCTACACCTTC. It specifies CASSLGFQGRVNYGYTF. Drawing the rest from reference TRBV7-2 and TRBJ1-2, the complete variable domain is GAGVSQSPSNKVTEKGKDVELRCDPISGHTALYWYRQSLGQGLEFLIYFQGNSAPDKSGLPSDRFSAERTGGSVSTLTIQRTQQEDSAVYLCASSLGFQGRVNYGYTFGSGTRLTVV.

Details on this clone: A read error may account for a junction end that differs from germline. The chain carries TRBV15 and TRBJ1-2; D remains ambiguous. The length of the CDR3 is 14 residues. CDR1 and CDR2 (germline): LNHNV, YYDKDF (reference sequence). The CDR3 sequence is CATSRDSPKYGYTF. The CDR3 DNA is TGTGCCACCAGCAGAGATTCACCTAAATATGGCTACACCTTC.

This chain connects TRBV10-3 to TRBJ1-2; D might be TRBD1 (5 bases). There are 14 residues in the CDR3. The V and J ends lost 6 bases and 8 bases respectively, with 19 bases between them. Germline V lookup: CDR1 ENHRY, CDR2 SYGVKD. The CDR3 region is CAISTTGTEEGYTF. The CDR3 nucleotides are TGTGCCATCAGCACAACCGGGACGGAAGAGGGCTACACCTTC.

The gene calls are TRBV11-2 and TRBJ2-3; no clear D. Trimming took 5 bases from V and 4 from J, leaving 10 bases between them. Per the germline V gene, CDR1 is SGHAT and CDR2 is FQNNGV. This CDR3 spans 13 amino acids. DNA of the CDR3: TGTGCCAGCAGCCCCTGGTCGGCAGATACGCAGTATTTT. Protein: CASSPWSADTQYF.

The chain uses TRBV6-5 and TRBJ1-1, with TRBD1 as a possible D gene (5 bases). This CDR3 region has 14 residues. The V end lost 5 bases, the J end lost 6 bases, and 16 bases lay between the germline ends. Germline V lookup: CDR1 MNHEY, CDR2 SVGAGI. The CDR3: CASSHDSLLAEAFF. The CDR3 region has the DNA TGTGCCAGCAGTCACGACAGTCTACTGGCTGAAGCTTTCTTT.

The CDR3 here is CATSTRTDMNTEAFF. CDR3 coding DNA: TGTGCCACCAGCACAAGGACAGACATGAACACTGAAGCTTTCTTT. The V gene is TRBV15, the J gene TRBJ1-1, with D tentatively TRBD1 (6 bases). Trimming took 4 bases from V and 0 from J, leaving 12 bases between them. Germline lookup yields CDR1 LNHNV and CDR2 YYDKDF (reference sequence). The CDR3 extends over 15 amino acids.

The chain has TRBV11-2 and TRBJ2-3, with 14 bases identical to TRBD2. V lost 1 base and J lost 7; bases outside the gene matches: 13. The CDR3 totals 19 residues. Germline CDR1 is SGHAT and CDR2 is FQNNGV. DNA for the CDR3: TGTGCCAGCAGCTTAGGACTAGCGGGAGGGGGGGAGAATTCCCATACGCAGTATTTT. Its protein product is CASSLGLAGGGENSHTQYF.

The J gene is TRBJ2-7, the V gene TRBV2; TRBD1 might be the D (6 bases). V shed 6 bases and J shed 2 bases, with 17 bases lying between them. This CDR3 spans 15 amino acids. CDR1 and CDR2 from the germline V gene are SNHLY and FYNNEI. CDR3 sequence (DNA): TGTGCCAGCAGCTCCGGGACAAACCCGACCTACGAGCAGTACTTC. This codes for CASSSGTNPTYEQYF.

The chain recombines TRBV19 with TRBJ1-4; D is perhaps TRBD1 (6 bases). Germline lookup yields CDR1 LNHDA and CDR2 SQIVND (reference sequence). The CDR3 runs to 15 residues. V was trimmed by 5 bases and J by 8 bases, leaving 18 bases between them. This chain's CDR3 is CASSQQGMGTEKLFF. The CDR3 DNA reads as TGTGCCAGTAGTCAACAGGGTATGGGTACGGAAAAACTGTTTTTT.

V is TRBV7-9 and J is TRBJ2-7, with a tentative D call TRBD2 (5 bases). Germline loops: CDR1 SEHNR, CDR2 FQNEAQ (reference sequence). The V end lost 1 base, the J end lost 0 bases, and 7 bases lay between the germline ends. This CDR3 region has 14 residues. CDR3 protein: CASSLGGLSYEQYF. The CDR3 DNA reads TGTGCCAGCAGCTTAGGAGGACTCTCCTACGAGCAGTACTTC.

V gene TRBV7-9 combines with J gene TRBJ1-3; possible D gene TRBD1, 5 bases. Germline lookup yields CDR1 SEHNR and CDR2 FQNEAQ (reference sequence). V dropped 5 bases and J dropped 4 bases, with 15 bases sitting between them. This CDR3 region has 15 residues. The DNA for the CDR3 is TGTGCCAGCAGCCCGCAGAGGGGAATAGGAAACACCATATATTTT. Protein sequence: CASSPQRGIGNTIYF.

This chain connects TRBV6-5 to TRBJ1-6; TRBD1 aligns across 9 bases. The CDR3 covers 16 residues. V dropped 2 bases and J dropped 8; count of bases not matched to a gene: 7. The V gene's germline CDR1 is MNHEY and CDR2 SVGAGI. This CDR3 is CASSYQYDRGYSPLHF. The CDR3 DNA reads as TGTGCCAGCAGTTACCAATACGACAGGGGGTATTCACCCCTCCACTTT.

V and J are TRBV7-9 and TRBJ1-1; 9 bases are shared with TRBD1. Trimming removed 5 bases from V and 5 bases from J; junction bases left unmatched: 6. CDR3 length: 14 amino acids. In germline, CDR1 is SEHNR, CDR2 FQNEAQ (reference sequence). CDR3 in DNA: TGTGCCAGCAGCAGGACAGGGGCCGGAACTGAAGCTTTCTTT. Translating gives CASSRTGAGTEAFF.

This clone was picked up a small number of times. The rearrangement uses TRBV19 and TRBJ1-2, with 8 positions matching TRBD1. In germline, CDR1 is LNHDA, CDR2 SQIVND (reference sequence). The CDR3 extends over 13 amino acids. The junction had 7 bases not matched to a gene; V was cut back by 6 bases and J by 7 bases. DNA for the CDR3: TGTGCCAGTAGGCCGACAGGGGAGGGTGGCTACACCTTC. Its translation is CASRPTGEGGYTF.

This clone was observed a single time. The chain uses TRBV10-2 and TRBJ1-5; D ambiguous. The V gene lost 5 bases and the J gene lost 7 bases, with 12 bases spanning the gap. Germline CDR1 is WSHSY and CDR2 is SAAADI. The CDR3 is 13 amino acids. CDR3 DNA sequence: TGCGCCAGCAGTACCGGACTGGCCCAGCCCCAGCATTTT. Translation gives CASSTGLAQPQHF.

This clone was seen a handful of times. The chain combines TRBV2 with TRBJ1-2, with D tentatively TRBD1 (6 bases). This CDR3 region has 15 residues. Germline CDR1 is SNHLY and CDR2 is FYNNEI. Trimming stripped 4 bases from V and 2 bases from J, with 14 bases between. CDR3: CASSAGALLNYGYTF. CDR3 DNA: TGTGCCAGCAGTGCAGGGGCGCTCCTCAACTATGGCTACACCTTC.

V is TRBV10-2 and J is TRBJ1-5; the D gene is possibly TRBD1 (5 bases). Trimming left V 3 bases short and J 5 bases short, with 20 bases between. CDR3 size: 17 residues. Germline V gives CDR1 WSHSY, CDR2 SAAADI. The CDR3 DNA is TGCGCCAGCAGTGAATACCCCCCCTGGCAGGGACATCAGCCCCAGCATTTT. Amino acid sequence: CASSEYPPWQGHQPQHF.

This clone was picked up one time. J is TRBJ1-1 and V is TRBV5-1; no clear D. Trimming stripped 1 base from V and 1 base from J, with 8 bases between. This CDR3 region has 14 residues. Germline values: CDR1 SGHRS, CDR2 YFSETQ. The DNA for the CDR3 is TGCGCCAGCAGCTTGTTTGCAGAGAACACTGAAGCTTTCTTT. Protein: CASSLFAENTEAFF.

The chain employs TRBV2 and TRBJ1-1, with 7 nucleotides matching TRBD1. The CDR3 runs to 15 residues. The V gene's germline CDR1 is SNHLY and CDR2 FYNNEI. The junction had 8 bases not matched to a gene; V was cut back by 7 bases and J by 0 bases. CDR3 sequence: CASILDTGVNTEAFF. The CDR3 DNA reads TGTGCCAGCATTTTAGACACAGGGGTGAACACTGAAGCTTTCTTT. Full variable domain (outside the CDR3, taken from reference TRBV2 and TRBJ1-1): EPEVTQTPSHQVTQMGQEVILRCVPISNHLYFYWYRQILGQKVEFLVSFYNNEISEKSEIFDDQFSVERPDGSNFTLKIRSTKLEDSAMYFCASILDTGVNTEAFFGQGTRLTVV.

V is TRBV10-1 and J is TRBJ2-7; D unclear. Germline CDR1 and CDR2: WNHNN and SYGVQD (reference sequence). Trimming took off 6 bases at V and 1 base at J, with 7 bases between the two ends. This CDR3 has 12 amino acids. CDR3 sequence: CASSSTSYEQYF. CDR3 DNA sequence: TGCGCCAGCAGCTCCACATCCTACGAGCAGTACTTC.

This clone has a single count. The gene calls are TRBV7-2 and TRBJ1-1; D gene unclear. Germline CDR1 is SGHTA and CDR2 is FQGNSA. The CDR3 is 11 amino acids. The V and J ends lost 3 bases and 3 bases respectively, with 2 bases between them. The CDR3, as DNA: TGTGCCAGCAGCTTCGACACTGAAGCTTTCTTT. It codes for CASSFDTEAFF.

The rearrangement joins TRBV5-4 to TRBJ1-2; D not certain. V was pared by 0 bases and J by 5 bases, with 8 bases between. Germline CDR1 and CDR2: SGHNT and YYREEE (reference sequence). This CDR3 has 13 amino acids. Written as DNA, the CDR3 is TGTGCCAGCAGCTTGGGTGAGGTGTATGGCTACACCTTC. Residues: CASSLGEVYGYTF.